This T cell receptor beta chain was sequenced during a study of T cells in Graves' hyperthyroidism and ophthalmopathy. The study's findings and limits: Using 13 V-J features, a model discriminated ophthalmopathy from stable hyperthyroidism.

This CDR3 region has 17 residues. Germline V gene data show CDR1 as SGDLS and CDR2 as YYNGEE. With V trimmed by 1 base and J by 4 bases, 5 bases remained unmatched. This clonotype was detected ten times or more. Its antigen is unknown. Researchers amplified the TCR beta CDR3 regions from RNA transcripts. The HTBI set primed first-round TCR CDR3 RT-PCR. TCRdb analysed the multiplex PCR reads with MiXCR anew, one entry per CDR3 protein. The repertoire holds under 400,000 distinct CDR3 sequences, with about 13% as singletons. Sequenced input: blood. This clonotype was obtained from a woman between 18 and 29 years old with Graves' hyperthyroidism. The V and J genes are TRBV9 and TRBJ2-2; TRBD2 matches 12 bases. DNA of the CDR3: TGTGCCAGCAGCGTAACTAGCGGGGGGTGGGTCACCGGGGAGCTGTTTTTT. Protein sequence: CASSVTSGGWVTGELFF. The full variable domain, in which reference TRBV9 and TRBJ2-2 provide the parts outside the CDR3, is DSGVTQTPKHLITATGQRVTLRCSPRSGDLSVYWYQQSLDQGLQFLIQYYNGEERAKGNILERFSAQQFPDLHSELNLSSLELGDSALYFCASSVTSGGWVTGELFFGEGSRLTVL.